This T cell receptor beta chain was recorded in a study of cytomegalovirus exposure and HLA in healthy donors. Study conclusions and caveats: The likely origin of a cluster of highly shared sequence variants was a sequencing artifact. Segments of the TCR beta V type were, in most cases, productive about 90% or about 30% of the time in an earlier analysis.

With respect to this clone: Its target is unknown.

It was healthy bone marrow donors who served as donors. Nominally healthy donors were sampled, though unrecorded immune exposures were likely. The PCR was carried out with 60 Vbeta primers and 13 Jbeta primers. Clones were read by immunoSEQ multiplex PCR, and TCRdb kept only the in-frame ones, dropping some. The table includes 60,000 to 75,000 clones, 74% detected once. V gave up 0 bases and J gave up 4 bases, with 10 bases separating them. CDR3 size: 15 residues. Germline V gene data show CDR1 as SGDLS and CDR2 as YYNGEE. The sequence came from a woman aged 55-69 years in good health and CMV-seropositive. The chain couples TRBV9 to TRBJ1-4, with a weak D call TRBD1 (5 bases). Material: PBMCs. CDR3 in DNA: TGTGCCAGCAGCGTAGGAGGACACCTTAATGAAAAACTGTTTTTT. This codes for CASSVGGHLNEKLFF.